Following are 15 T cell receptor beta chains from one sample sequenced in a study of T cells after yellow fever vaccination (dated by TCRdb to 2018 to 2020). This specimen's treatment or condition label, per the study, means: live attenuated yellow fever vaccine strain. Library method: 5' RACE. The run used an Illumina HiSeq 2500. TCRdb reprocessing: public reads trimmed at Q25 with fastp, clones called with MiXCR, in-frame beta chains kept. Identical CDR3 protein sequences are pooled into one entry, listed with their most common genes and DNA. The sample table records 200,000 to 250,000 distinct CDR3 sequences; less than 8.5% of these occur just once. The top ten clones comprise approximately 0.85% of the sample. The specimen was CD4+ T cells sorted from PBMCs, collected 15 days after the yellow fever booster vaccination. The receptors derive from a man aged 25-45 years who received the YFV17D yellow fever vaccine.

This chain uses TRBV7-2 with TRBJ2-7; TRBD2 aligns across 11 bases. In germline, CDR1 is SGHTA, CDR2 FQGNSA. Trimming removed 5 bases from V and 7 bases from J; junction bases left unmatched: 7. CDR3 length: 14 residues. The CDR3 here is CASSQASGRSEQYF. In nucleotides, the CDR3 is TGTGCCAGCAGCCAAGCTAGCGGGAGGTCTGAGCAGTACTTC.

This clonotype was recorded many times. The V and J genes are TRBV6-2 or TRBV6-3 and TRBJ2-2; D is ambiguous. The CDR3 spans 17 residues. Trimming stripped 0 bases from V and 2 bases from J, with 13 bases between. Looked up from germline, CDR1 is MNHEY and CDR2 is SVGEGT. CDR3 sequence: CASSYSLSGINTGELFF. CDR3 in DNA: TGTGCCAGCAGTTACTCGCTTTCAGGAATTAACACCGGGGAGCTGTTTTTT.

The chain couples TRBV7-2 to TRBJ2-1; no definite D call. This CDR3 is built from 12 residues. The V end lost 5 bases, the J end lost 12 bases, and 14 bases lay between the germline ends. The germline gives CDR1 SGHTA, CDR2 FQGNSA. The CDR3 sequence is CASSPTQKAQFF. The CDR3 DNA is TGTGCCAGCAGCCCGACCCAAAAGGCGCAGTTCTTC.

The chain joins TRBV19 to TRBJ2-3; TRBD2 agrees at 10 bases. The CDR3 spans 14 residues. Germline CDR1 is LNHDA and CDR2 is SQIVND (reference sequence). V was pared by 6 bases and J by 5 bases, with 5 bases of the junction left unmatched. The CDR3 protein is CASSAGLAEDTQYF. DNA for the CDR3: TGTGCCAGTAGCGCCGGACTAGCGGAAGATACGCAGTATTTT.

This clonotype has ten or more counts. J is TRBJ2-3 and V is TRBV5-4; the D is unclear. Germline V gives CDR1 SGHNT, CDR2 YYREEE (reference sequence). With 3 bases removed from V and 2 bases from J, the gap between germline ends came to 13 bases. The CDR3 extends over 15 amino acids. CDR3 amino acids: CASSSANKNTDTQYF. For the CDR3, the DNA is TGTGCCAGCAGCTCAGCCAACAAAAACACAGATACGCAGTATTTT.

This clonotype was recorded many times. This chain uses TRBV5-1 with TRBJ2-1, with 8 bases that match TRBD2. Germline CDR1 reads SGHRS; CDR2 reads YFSETQ. V was clipped by 5 bases and J by 4 bases; unmatched bases: 8. The CDR3 loop spans 15 amino acids. CDR3 bases: TGCGCCAGCAGGCCAAGCGGGAGTAGTTACAATGAGCAGTTCTTC. It specifies CASRPSGSSYNEQFF.

This clonotype was seen a handful of times. The V gene is TRBV6-5, the J gene TRBJ2-7; 9 bases fit TRBD2. Germline values: CDR1 MNHEY, CDR2 SVGAGI. The CDR3 is made up of 16 amino acids. V lost 2 bases to trimming and J lost 0 bases; unmatched junction nucleotides: 5. Here the CDR3 DNA reads TGTGCCAGCAGTTACGCGGGAGGGGCGAGCTCCTACGAGCAGTACTTC. Its translation: CASSYAGGASSYEQYF.

Concerning this clonotype: A much larger clone differs by one base, so this may be a read error. V usage is TRBV19 and J usage is TRBJ1-1; 9 positions agree with TRBD1. Germline V gene sequence: CDR1 LNHDA, CDR2 SQIVND (reference sequence). V shed 4 bases and J 1 base; nucleotides not matched to a gene: 4. The CDR3 extends over 15 amino acids. CDR3 DNA: TGTGCCAGTAGTAACCGACAGGGGGGGAACACTGAAGCTTTCTTT. It specifies CASSNRQGGNTEAFF.

This clonotype was seen many times. The V and J genes are TRBV20-1 and TRBJ2-1, with a weak D call TRBD2 (5 bases). The germline V and J ends were trimmed by 5 bases and 6 bases, with 17 bases remaining between them. The CDR3 is made up of 14 amino acids. Germline V CDR1 and CDR2: DFQATT, SNEGSKA (reference sequence). CDR3: CSAHRHGRGNEQFF. The CDR3 DNA reads as TGCAGTGCTCACCGACACGGTCGGGGCAATGAGCAGTTCTTC.

This clonotype appeared many times. The chain has TRBV15 and TRBJ2-3; 7 nucleotides match TRBD1. The V and J ends lost 2 bases and 3 bases, in that order; junction bases with no gene match: 5. The germline CDR1 and CDR2 sequences are LNHNV and YYDKDF (reference sequence). The CDR3 has 15 amino acids. The CDR3 nucleotides are TGTGCCACCAGCAGAAACAGGGGATTTACAGATACGCAGTATTTT. Amino acid sequence: CATSRNRGFTDTQYF.

The chain uses TRBV29-1 and TRBJ1-2; 9 nucleotides align to TRBD1. Trimming removed 3 bases from V and 6 bases from J; junction bases left unmatched: 5. The CDR3 runs 13 residues. Germline V gene sequence: CDR1 SQVTM, CDR2 ANQGSEA. CDR3 residues: CSVDGQGSHGYTF. The DNA for the CDR3 is TGCAGCGTTGACGGACAGGGGTCACATGGCTACACCTTC.

This clonotype was counted at least ten times. This sequence joins TRBV12-3 or TRBV12-4 and TRBJ2-3; no firm D call. Trimming removed 7 bases at V and 2 bases at J, with 13 bases between. The CDR3 length is 14 residues. The CDR3 DNA reads TGTGCCAGCACTCCAGTATCAGCCACAGATACGCAGTATTTT. This codes for CASTPVSATDTQYF.

This clonotype was found a few times. The chain uses TRBV7-2 and TRBJ2-5; 11 nucleotides line up with TRBD2. The germline V gene has CDR1 SGHTA and CDR2 FQGNSA. V trimming: 3 bases; J trimming: 4 bases; junction bases outside the gene matches: 4. The CDR3 has 15 amino acids. Written as DNA, the CDR3 is TGTGCCAGCAGCTTTACTAGCGGGAGAGCAGAGACCCAGTACTTC. Its protein product is CASSFTSGRAETQYF.

The genes are TRBV7-2 and TRBJ2-3, with 11 bases matching TRBD2. Germline CDR1 reads SGHTA; CDR2 reads FQGNSA. Trimming at V came to 5 bases and at J to 4 bases, leaving 8 bases not matched to a gene. CDR3 length: 16 amino acids. CDR3 region: CASSRDPLAGADTQYF. CDR3 sequence (DNA): TGTGCCAGCAGCAGGGATCCACTAGCGGGAGCAGATACGCAGTATTTT.

Many counts were recorded for this clonotype. The rearrangement links TRBV6-5 to TRBJ2-3; D not resolved. Trimming removed 2 bases at V and 2 bases at J, with 8 bases between. The CDR3 extends over 14 amino acids. CDR1 is MNHEY, CDR2 SVGAGI, per germline. Here the CDR3 DNA reads TGTGCCAGCAGTTACCCCGGTACCACAGATACGCAGTATTTT. This gives the protein CASSYPGTTDTQYF.